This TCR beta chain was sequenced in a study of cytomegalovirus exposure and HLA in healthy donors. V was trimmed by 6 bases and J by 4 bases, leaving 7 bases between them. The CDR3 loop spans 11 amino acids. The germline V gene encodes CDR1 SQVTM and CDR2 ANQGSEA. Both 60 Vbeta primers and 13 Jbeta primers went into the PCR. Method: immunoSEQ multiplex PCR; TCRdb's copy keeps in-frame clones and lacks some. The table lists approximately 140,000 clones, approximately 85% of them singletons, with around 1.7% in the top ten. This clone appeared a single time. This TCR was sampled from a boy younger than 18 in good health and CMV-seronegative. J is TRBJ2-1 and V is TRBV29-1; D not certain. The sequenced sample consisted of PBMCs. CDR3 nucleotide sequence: TGCAGCGTCCAAATTTACAATGAGCAGTTCTTC. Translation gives CSVQIYNEQFF.